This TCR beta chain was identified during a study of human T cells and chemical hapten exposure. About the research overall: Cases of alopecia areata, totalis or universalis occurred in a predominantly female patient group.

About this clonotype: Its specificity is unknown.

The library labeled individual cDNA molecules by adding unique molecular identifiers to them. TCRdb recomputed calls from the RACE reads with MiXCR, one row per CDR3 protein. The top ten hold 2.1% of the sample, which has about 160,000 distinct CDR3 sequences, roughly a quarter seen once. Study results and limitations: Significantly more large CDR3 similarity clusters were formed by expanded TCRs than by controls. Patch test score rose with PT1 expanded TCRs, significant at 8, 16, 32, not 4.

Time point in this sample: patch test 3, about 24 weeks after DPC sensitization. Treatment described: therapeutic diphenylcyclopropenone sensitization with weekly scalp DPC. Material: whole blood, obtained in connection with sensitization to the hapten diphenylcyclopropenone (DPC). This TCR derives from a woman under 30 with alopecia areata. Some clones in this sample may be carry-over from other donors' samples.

CDR3 in DNA: TGCGCCAGCAGCTTGCAGGGGGTTTCACAAGAGACCCAGTACTTC. Protein sequence: CASSLQGVSQETQYF. The chain combines TRBV5-1 with TRBJ2-5; 7 nucleotides match TRBD1. Germline values: CDR1 SGHRS, CDR2 YFSETQ. CDR3 size: 15 residues. Unmatched junction bases numbered 5, after V lost 1 base and J lost 2 bases.